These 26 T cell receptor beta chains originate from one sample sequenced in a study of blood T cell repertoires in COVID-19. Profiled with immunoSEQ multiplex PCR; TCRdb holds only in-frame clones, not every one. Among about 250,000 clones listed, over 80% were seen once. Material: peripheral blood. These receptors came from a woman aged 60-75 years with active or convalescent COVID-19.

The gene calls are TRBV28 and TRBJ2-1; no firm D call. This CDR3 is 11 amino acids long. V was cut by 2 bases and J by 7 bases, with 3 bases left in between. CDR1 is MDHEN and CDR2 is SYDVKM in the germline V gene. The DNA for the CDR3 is TGTGCCAGCAGTTTAATAAATGAGCAGTTCTTC. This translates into CASSLINEQFF.

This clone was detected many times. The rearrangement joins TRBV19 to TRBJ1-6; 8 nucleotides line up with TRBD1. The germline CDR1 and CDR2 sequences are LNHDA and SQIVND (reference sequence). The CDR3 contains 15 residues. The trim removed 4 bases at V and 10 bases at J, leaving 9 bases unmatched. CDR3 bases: TGTGCCAGTAGTAGCGCAGGGGGCGCAGAATCACCCCTCCACTTT. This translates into CASSSAGGAESPLHF.

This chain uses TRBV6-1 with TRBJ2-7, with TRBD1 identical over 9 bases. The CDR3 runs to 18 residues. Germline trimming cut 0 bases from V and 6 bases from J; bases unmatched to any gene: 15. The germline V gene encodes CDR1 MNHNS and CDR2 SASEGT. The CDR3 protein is CASSEALLVNRGRGEQYF. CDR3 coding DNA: TGTGCCAGCAGTGAAGCGCTGTTGGTAAACAGGGGGCGGGGCGAGCAGTACTTC.

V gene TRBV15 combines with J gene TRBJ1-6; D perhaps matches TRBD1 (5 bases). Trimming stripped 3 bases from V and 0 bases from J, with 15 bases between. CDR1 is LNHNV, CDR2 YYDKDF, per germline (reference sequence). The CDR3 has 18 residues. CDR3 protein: CATSREDWGSSYNSPLHF. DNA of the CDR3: TGTGCCACCAGCAGGGAAGACTGGGGCAGCTCCTATAATTCACCCCTCCACTTT.

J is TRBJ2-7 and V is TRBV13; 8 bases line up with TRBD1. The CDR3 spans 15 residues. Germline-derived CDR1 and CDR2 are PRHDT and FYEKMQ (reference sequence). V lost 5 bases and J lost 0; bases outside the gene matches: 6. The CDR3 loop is CASSTDRGRSYEQYF. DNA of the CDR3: TGTGCCAGCAGCACAGACAGGGGCCGCTCCTACGAGCAGTACTTC.

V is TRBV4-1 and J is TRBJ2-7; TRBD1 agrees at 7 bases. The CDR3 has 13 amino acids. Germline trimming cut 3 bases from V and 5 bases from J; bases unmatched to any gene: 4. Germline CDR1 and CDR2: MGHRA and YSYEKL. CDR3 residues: CASSQGTADEQYF. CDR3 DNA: TGCGCCAGCAGCCAGGGGACAGCAGACGAGCAGTACTTC.

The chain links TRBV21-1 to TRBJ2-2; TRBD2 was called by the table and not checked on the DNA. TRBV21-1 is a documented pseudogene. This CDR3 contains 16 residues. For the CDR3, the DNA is TGTGCCAGCAGCAATTTCGAGCGGGAGAACACCGGGGAGCTGTTTTTT. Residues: CASSNFERENTGELFF.

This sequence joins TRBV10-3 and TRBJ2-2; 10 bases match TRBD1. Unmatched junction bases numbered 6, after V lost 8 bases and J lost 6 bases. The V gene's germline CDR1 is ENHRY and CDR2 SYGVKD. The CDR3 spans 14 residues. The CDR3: CAIRGTGVAGELFF. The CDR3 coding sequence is TGTGCCATCCGAGGGACAGGGGTGGCCGGGGAGCTGTTTTTT.

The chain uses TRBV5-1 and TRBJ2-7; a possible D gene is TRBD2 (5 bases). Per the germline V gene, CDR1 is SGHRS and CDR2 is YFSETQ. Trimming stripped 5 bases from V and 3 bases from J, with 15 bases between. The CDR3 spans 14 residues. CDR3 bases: TGCGCCAGCAGTCGTGACTACCAGATCTACGAGCAGTACTTC. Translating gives CASSRDYQIYEQYF. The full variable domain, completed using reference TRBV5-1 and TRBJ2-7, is KAGVTQTPRYLIKTRGQQVTLSCSPISGHRSVSWYQQTPGQGLQFLFEYFSETQRNKGNFPGRFSGRQFSNSRSEMNVSTLELGDSALYLCASSRDYQIYEQYFGPGTRLTVT.

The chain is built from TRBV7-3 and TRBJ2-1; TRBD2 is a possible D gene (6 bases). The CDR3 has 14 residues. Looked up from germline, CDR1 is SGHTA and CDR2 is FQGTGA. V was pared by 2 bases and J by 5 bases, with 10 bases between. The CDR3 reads CASSLGGNDNEQFF. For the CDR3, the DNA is TGTGCCAGCAGCTTAGGGGGGAACGACAATGAGCAGTTCTTC. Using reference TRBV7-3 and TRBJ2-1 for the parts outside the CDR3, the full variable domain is GAGVSQTPSNKVTEKGKYVELRCDPISGHTALYWYRQSLGQGPEFLIYFQGTGAADDSGLPNDRFFAVRPEGSVSTLKIQRTERGDSAVYLCASSLGGNDNEQFFGPGTRLTVL.

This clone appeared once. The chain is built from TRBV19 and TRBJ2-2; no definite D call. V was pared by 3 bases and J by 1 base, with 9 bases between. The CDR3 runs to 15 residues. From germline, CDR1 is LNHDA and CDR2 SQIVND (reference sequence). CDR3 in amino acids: CASSIGYRNTGELFF. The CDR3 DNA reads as TGTGCCAGTAGTATTGGTTACAGGAACACCGGGGAGCTGTTTTTT.

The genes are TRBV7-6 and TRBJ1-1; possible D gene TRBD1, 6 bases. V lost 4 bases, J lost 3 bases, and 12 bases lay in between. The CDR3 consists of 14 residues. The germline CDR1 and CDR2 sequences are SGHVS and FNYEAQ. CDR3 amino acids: CASSSGTPYTEAFF. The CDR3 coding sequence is TGTGCCAGCAGCTCTGGGACACCGTACACTGAAGCTTTCTTT. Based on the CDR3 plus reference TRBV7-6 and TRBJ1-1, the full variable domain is GAGVSQSPRYKVTKRGQDVALRCDPISGHVSLYWYRQALGQGPEFLTYFNYEAQQDKSGLPNDRFSAERPEGSISTLTIQRTEQRDSAMYRCASSSGTPYTEAFFGQGTRLTVV.

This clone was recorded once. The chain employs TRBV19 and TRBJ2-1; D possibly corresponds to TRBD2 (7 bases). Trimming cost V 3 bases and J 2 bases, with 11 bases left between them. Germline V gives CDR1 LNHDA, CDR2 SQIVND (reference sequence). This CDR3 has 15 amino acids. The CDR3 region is CASSMGGGTYNEQFF. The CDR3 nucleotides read TGTGCCAGTAGTATGGGAGGGGGAACCTACAATGAGCAGTTCTTC. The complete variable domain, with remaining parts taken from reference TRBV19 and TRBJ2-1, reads DGGITQSPKYLFRKEGQNVTLSCEQNLNHDAMYWYRQDPGQGLRLIYYSQIVNDFQKGDIAEGYSVSREKKESFPLTVTSAQKNPTAFYLCASSMGGGTYNEQFFGPGTRLTVL.

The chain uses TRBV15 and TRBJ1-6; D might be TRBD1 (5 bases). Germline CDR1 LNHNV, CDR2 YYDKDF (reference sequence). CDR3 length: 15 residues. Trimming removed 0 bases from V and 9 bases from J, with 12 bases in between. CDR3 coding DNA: TGTGCCACCAGCAGAGATGGCGCCAGGGTTTCACCCCTCCACTTT. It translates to CATSRDGARVSPLHF.

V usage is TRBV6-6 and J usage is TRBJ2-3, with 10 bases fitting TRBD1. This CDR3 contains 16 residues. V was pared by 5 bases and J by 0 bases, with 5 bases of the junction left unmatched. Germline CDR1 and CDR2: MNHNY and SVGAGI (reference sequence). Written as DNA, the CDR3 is TGTGCCAGCAGTCCGACAGGGGGCCCAAGCACAGATACGCAGTATTTT. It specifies CASSPTGGPSTDTQYF.

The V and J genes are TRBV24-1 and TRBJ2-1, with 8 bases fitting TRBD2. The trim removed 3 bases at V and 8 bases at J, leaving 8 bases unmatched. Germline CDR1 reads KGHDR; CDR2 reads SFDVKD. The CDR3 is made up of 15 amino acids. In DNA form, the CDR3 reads TGTGCCACCAGTGATATAGGACTAGCTACCGATGAGCAGTTCTTC. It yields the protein CATSDIGLATDEQFF.

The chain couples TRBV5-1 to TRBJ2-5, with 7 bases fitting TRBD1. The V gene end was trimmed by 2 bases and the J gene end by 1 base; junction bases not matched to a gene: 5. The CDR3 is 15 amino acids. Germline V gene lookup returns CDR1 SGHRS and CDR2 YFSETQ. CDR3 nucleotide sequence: TGCGCCAGCAGCTTATATACAGGGGCCCAAGAGACCCAGTACTTC. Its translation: CASSLYTGAQETQYF.

The CDR3 bases are TGTGCCAGCAGTCAGATTACAAATGAGCAGTTCTTC. As protein: CASSQITNEQFF. The gene calls are TRBV6-5 and TRBJ2-1; D gene unclear. Germline V gives CDR1 MNHEY, CDR2 SVGAGI. Trimming pared 5 bases from V and 7 bases from J, leaving 9 bases between. The CDR3 spans 12 residues.

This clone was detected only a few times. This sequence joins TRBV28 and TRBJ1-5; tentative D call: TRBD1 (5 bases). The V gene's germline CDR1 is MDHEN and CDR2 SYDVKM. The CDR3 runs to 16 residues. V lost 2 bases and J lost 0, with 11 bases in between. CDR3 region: CASSLMAGHSNQPQHF. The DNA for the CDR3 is TGTGCCAGCAGTTTAATGGCAGGACATAGCAATCAGCCCCAGCATTTT.

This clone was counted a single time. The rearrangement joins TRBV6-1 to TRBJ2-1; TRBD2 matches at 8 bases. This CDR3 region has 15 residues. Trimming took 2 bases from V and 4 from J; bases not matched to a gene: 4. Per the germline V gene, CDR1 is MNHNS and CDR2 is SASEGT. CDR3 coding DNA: TGTGCCAGCAGTGAACAAACGGGGGGGTACAATGAGCAGTTCTTC. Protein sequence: CASSEQTGGYNEQFF.

Here the CDR3 DNA reads TGTGCCAGCAGCCTCATTCGGGGGAATGAGCAGTTCTTC. Translation: CASSLIRGNEQFF. The chain has TRBV11-3 and TRBJ2-1; D is possibly TRBD2 (6 bases). The CDR3 totals 13 residues. V lost 5 bases and J lost 7, with 12 bases in between. Germline CDR1 reads SGHNT; CDR2 reads YENEEA. The variable domain in full, completed from reference TRBV11-3 and TRBJ2-1, reads EAGVVQSPRYKIIEKKQPVAFWCNPISGHNTLYWYLQNLGQGPELLIRYENEEAVDDSQLPKDRFSAERLKGVDSTLKIQPAELGDSAVYLCASSLIRGNEQFFGPGTRLTVL.

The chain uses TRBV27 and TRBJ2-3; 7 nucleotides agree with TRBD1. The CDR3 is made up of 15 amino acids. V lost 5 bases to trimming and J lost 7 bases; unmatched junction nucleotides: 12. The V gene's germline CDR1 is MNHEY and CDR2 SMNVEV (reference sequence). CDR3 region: CASSRRDSPRNTQYF. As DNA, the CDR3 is TGTGCCAGCAGTCGCAGGGACAGTCCTAGGAATACGCAGTATTTT.

CDR3 nucleotides: TGTGCCAGCAGCCAAGAAGTGGCGACAGGGGGGGGCAATGAGCAGTTCTTC. It translates to CASSQEVATGGGNEQFF. This rearrangement joins TRBV3-1 (or the pseudogene TRBV3-2) to TRBJ2-1; 9 bases are a match to TRBD1. CDR3 length: 17 amino acids. V lost 0 bases to trimming and J lost 6 bases; unmatched junction nucleotides: 9. Germline CDR1 is LGHDT and CDR2 is YNNKEL (reference sequence).

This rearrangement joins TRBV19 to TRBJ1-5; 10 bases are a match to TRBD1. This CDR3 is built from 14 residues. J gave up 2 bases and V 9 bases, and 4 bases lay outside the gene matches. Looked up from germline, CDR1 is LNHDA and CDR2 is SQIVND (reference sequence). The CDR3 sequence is CASCGTGGNQPQHF. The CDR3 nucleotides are TGTGCCAGCTGCGGGACAGGGGGCAATCAGCCCCAGCATTTT.

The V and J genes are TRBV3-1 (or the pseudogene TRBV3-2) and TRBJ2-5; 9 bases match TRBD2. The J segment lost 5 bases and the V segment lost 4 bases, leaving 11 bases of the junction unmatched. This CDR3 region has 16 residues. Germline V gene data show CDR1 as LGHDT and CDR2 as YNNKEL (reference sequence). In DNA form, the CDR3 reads TGTGCCAGCAGCCCAGGGGATACTAGCGGGCCGGAGACCCAGTACTTC. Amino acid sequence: CASSPGDTSGPETQYF.

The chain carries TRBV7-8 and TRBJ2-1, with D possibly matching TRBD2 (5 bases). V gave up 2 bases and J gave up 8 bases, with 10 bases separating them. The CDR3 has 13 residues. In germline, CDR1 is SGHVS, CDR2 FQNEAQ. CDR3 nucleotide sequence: TGTGCCAGCAGCTTAAGCGGCCTAGATGAGCAGTTCTTC. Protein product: CASSLSGLDEQFF. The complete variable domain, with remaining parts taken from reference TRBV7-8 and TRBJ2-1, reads GAGVSQSPRYKVAKRGQDVALRCDPISGHVSLFWYQQALGQGPEFLTYFQNEAQLDKSGLPSDRFFAERPEGSVSTLKIQRTQQEDSAVYLCASSLSGLDEQFFGPGTRLTVL.